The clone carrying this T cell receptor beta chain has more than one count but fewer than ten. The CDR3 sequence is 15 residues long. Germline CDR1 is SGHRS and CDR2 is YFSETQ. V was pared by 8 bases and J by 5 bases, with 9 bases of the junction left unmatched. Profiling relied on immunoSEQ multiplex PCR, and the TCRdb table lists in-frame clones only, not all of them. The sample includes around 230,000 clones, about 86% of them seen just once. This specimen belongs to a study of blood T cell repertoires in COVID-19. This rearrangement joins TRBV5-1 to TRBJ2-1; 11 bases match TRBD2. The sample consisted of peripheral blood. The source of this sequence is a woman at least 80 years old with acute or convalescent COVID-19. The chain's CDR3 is CASTLGLAANNEQFF. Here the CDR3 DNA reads TGCGCCAGTACTTTGGGACTAGCGGCTAACAATGAGCAGTTCTTC.